Presented here are 16 T cell receptor beta chains from one specimen sequenced in a study of OX40 agonist ivuxolimab in advanced cancers. Data came from immunoSEQ multiplex PCR; TCRdb stores just in-frame clones and leaves some out. This table has roughly 50,000 clones, roughly 82% appearing once. The sample was CD4+ or CD8+ T cells sorted from blood, taken in a trial of the OX40 agonist ivuxolimab. Receptors originate from an adult with an advanced solid tumor such as melanoma, head and neck, liver or kidney cancer.

The chain uses TRBV7-3 and TRBJ2-3; the match to TRBD2 covers 9 bases. With 3 bases clipped from V and 4 bases from J, the junction kept 5 bases outside the gene matches. This CDR3 region has 15 residues. Germline V CDR1 and CDR2: SGHTA, FQGTGA. The CDR3 spells CASSFGGGASDTQYF. For the CDR3, the DNA is TGTGCCAGCAGCTTCGGCGGGGGGGCTTCAGATACGCAGTATTTT. Together with reference TRBV7-3 and TRBJ2-3, the CDR3 gives the full variable domain: GAGVSQTPSNKVTEKGKYVELRCDPISGHTALYWYRQSLGQGPEFLIYFQGTGAADDSGLPNDRFFAVRPEGSVSTLKIQRTERGDSAVYLCASSFGGGASDTQYFGPGTRLTVL.

V usage is TRBV7-3 and J usage is TRBJ1-6; a weak D match, TRBD1 (5 bases). The V gene's germline CDR1 is SGHTA and CDR2 FQGTGA. V lost 2 bases, J lost 14 bases, and 13 bases lay in between. This CDR3 comprises 13 residues. The CDR3 DNA sequence: TGTGCCAGCAGCTTAGGGGCCCTTGGGTCCCTCCACTTT. Amino acids: CASSLGALGSLHF.

The genes are TRBV28 and TRBJ1-5, with TRBD1 identical over 7 bases. The V segment lost 5 bases and the J segment 7 bases; nucleotides outside the gene matches: 5. This CDR3 spans 13 amino acids. From germline, CDR1 is MDHEN and CDR2 SYDVKM. CDR3 coding DNA: TGTGCCAGCAGTGGACAGGTGAAACAGCCCCAGCATTTT. It codes for CASSGQVKQPQHF.

The chain employs TRBV19 and TRBJ2-3; 12 bases match TRBD2. The V gene's germline CDR1 is LNHDA and CDR2 SQIVND (reference sequence). Trimming cost V 8 bases and J 3 bases; bases outside gene matches: 9. The CDR3 runs to 16 residues. CDR3 nucleotide sequence: TGTGCCAGTCAGGGTTTGGGGACTAGCGGGACAGATACGCAGTATTTT. Its protein is CASQGLGTSGTDTQYF.

The chain employs TRBV11-2 and TRBJ1-6; D remains unclear. V was pared by 1 base and J by 8 bases, with 12 bases between. Germline CDR1 reads SGHAT; CDR2 reads FQNNGV. This CDR3 spans 15 amino acids. This CDR3 reads CASSLVADSDSPLHF. CDR3 DNA: TGTGCCAGCAGCTTAGTGGCCGACTCGGATTCACCCCTCCACTTT. The complete variable domain, with remaining parts taken from reference TRBV11-2 and TRBJ1-6, reads EAGVAQSPRYKIIEKRQSVAFWCNPISGHATLYWYQQILGQGPKLLIQFQNNGVVDDSQLPKDRFSAERLKGVDSTLKIQPAKLEDSAVYLCASSLVADSDSPLHFGNGTRLTVT.

This sequence joins TRBV6-1 and TRBJ1-2, with D hard to call. V was trimmed by 1 base and J by 7 bases, leaving 7 bases between them. The germline gives CDR1 MNHNS, CDR2 SASEGT. This CDR3 has 12 amino acids. CDR3 sequence (DNA): TGTGCCAGCAGTGAAGTGCGGGTTGGCTACACCTTC. Translated: CASSEVRVGYTF.

V and J are TRBV18 and TRBJ1-2; weak D call: TRBD1 (6 bases). The CDR3 has 13 amino acids. Germline V gene lookup returns CDR1 KGHSH and CDR2 LQKENI. Trimming shortened V by 2 bases and J by 8 bases, and 12 bases separated the two germline ends. In DNA form, the CDR3 reads TGTGCCAGCTCACCAACAGGGTCTGAGGGCTACACCTTC. Protein sequence: CASSPTGSEGYTF. Full variable domain (remainder filled in from reference TRBV18 and TRBJ1-2): NAGVMQNPRHLVRRRGQEARLRCSPMKGHSHVYWYRQLPEEGLKFMVYLQKENIIDESGMPKERFSAEFPKEGPSILRIQQVVRGDSAAYFCASSPTGSEGYTFGSGTRLTVV.

The chain links TRBV5-1 to TRBJ2-3; a possible D gene is TRBD2 (5 bases). Germline CDR1 reads SGHRS; CDR2 reads YFSETQ. V shed 3 bases and J shed 4 bases, with 15 bases lying between them. The CDR3 extends over 15 amino acids. The chain's CDR3 is CASSSTTHRADTQYF. The CDR3 region has the DNA TGCGCCAGCAGCTCGACTACACATCGCGCAGATACGCAGTATTTT.

The chain has TRBV28 and TRBJ2-1, with 11 bases that match TRBD1. This CDR3 spans 15 amino acids. The germline CDR1 and CDR2 sequences are MDHEN and SYDVKM. Trimming took 8 bases from V and 8 from J; bases not matched to a gene: 11. The DNA for the CDR3 is TGTGCCAGCTCATATCCCGGGACAGGGGGGGATGAGCAGTTCTTC. Amino acid sequence: CASSYPGTGGDEQFF.

V usage is TRBV18 and J usage is TRBJ2-2, with D perhaps TRBD1 (5 bases). The CDR3 runs to 14 residues. Germline CDR1 KGHSH, CDR2 LQKENI. Between the trimmed V and J ends, which lost 2 bases and 5 bases, there was a span of 9 bases. CDR3 in amino acids: CASSPMTETGELFF. CDR3 coding DNA: TGTGCCAGCTCACCAATGACAGAGACCGGGGAGCTGTTTTTT. Using reference TRBV18 and TRBJ2-2 for the parts outside the CDR3, the full variable domain is NAGVMQNPRHLVRRRGQEARLRCSPMKGHSHVYWYRQLPEEGLKFMVYLQKENIIDESGMPKERFSAEFPKEGPSILRIQQVVRGDSAAYFCASSPMTETGELFFGEGSRLTVL.

V usage is TRBV28 and J usage is TRBJ1-3, with TRBD1 matching 7 bases. With V trimmed by 9 bases and J by 4 bases, 9 bases remained unmatched. Germline V CDR1 and CDR2: MDHEN, SYDVKM. The CDR3 length is 14 residues. This chain's CDR3 is CASGTDEAGNTIYF. CDR3 bases: TGTGCCAGTGGGACAGACGAGGCGGGAAACACCATATATTTT.

The rearrangement links TRBV2 to TRBJ2-7; D remains ambiguous. V shed 7 bases and J shed 2 bases, with 12 bases lying between them. The length of the CDR3 is 13 residues. Germline CDR1 and CDR2: SNHLY and FYNNEI. CDR3 bases: TGTGCCAGCATCCCAGTAGTCACCTACGAGCAGTACTTC. Its translation: CASIPVVTYEQYF.

The chain is built from TRBV19 and TRBJ1-5; D unresolved. The CDR3 is 14 amino acids. In germline, CDR1 is LNHDA, CDR2 SQIVND (reference sequence). V lost 2 bases to trimming and J lost 3 bases, with 8 bases between them. The CDR3 here is CASSILGTNQPQHF. DNA for the CDR3: TGTGCCAGTAGTATATTAGGCACCAATCAGCCCCAGCATTTT.

The V gene is TRBV5-1, the J gene TRBJ1-1, with 7 bases fitting TRBD1. CDR1 SGHRS and CDR2 YFSETQ come from the germline V gene. The junction had 10 bases not matched to a gene; V was cut back by 4 bases and J by 4 bases. The CDR3 totals 15 residues. The CDR3 is CASSQQGSSGTEAFF. The DNA for the CDR3 is TGCGCCAGCAGCCAACAGGGGTCGAGCGGCACTGAAGCTTTCTTT.

V gene TRBV5-1 combines with J gene TRBJ2-3, with a weak D call TRBD2 (5 bases). CDR3 size: 13 residues. Germline lookup yields CDR1 SGHRS and CDR2 YFSETQ. V was cut by 0 bases and J by 7 bases, with 9 bases left in between. The CDR3 coding sequence is TGCGCCAGCAGCTTGGCCGGGGTGAATACGCAGTATTTT. It translates to CASSLAGVNTQYF.

This chain links TRBV7-3 with TRBJ1-1; 7 positions agree with TRBD1. Trimming removed 5 bases from V and 2 bases from J; junction bases left unmatched: 11. Germline V CDR1 and CDR2: SGHTA, FQGTGA. The CDR3 has 16 residues. CDR3 amino acids: CASSKSPGTANTEAFF. CDR3 nucleotides: TGTGCCAGCAGCAAAAGCCCCGGGACAGCAAACACTGAAGCTTTCTTT.